This T cell receptor (beta chain) was captured in a study of technical replicates of blood from a few donors. The CDR3 is made up of 14 amino acids. The V gene lost 4 bases and the J gene lost 4 bases, with 11 bases spanning the gap. The germline CDR1 and CDR2 sequences are MNHNS and SASEGT. The assay was immunoSEQ multiplex PCR, and TCRdb's table has in-frame clones only and misses some. The table shows approximately 99,000 clones, with about 95% occurring only once. The chain links TRBV6-1 to TRBJ1-5; D gene unclear. Sequencing was done on a sample of T cells isolated from PBMCs. The origin of this receptor is a human donor in good health. The CDR3, as DNA: TGTGCCAGCAGTGGCGCCACCTTTAATCAGCCCCAGCATTTT. Its translation is CASSGATFNQPQHF.